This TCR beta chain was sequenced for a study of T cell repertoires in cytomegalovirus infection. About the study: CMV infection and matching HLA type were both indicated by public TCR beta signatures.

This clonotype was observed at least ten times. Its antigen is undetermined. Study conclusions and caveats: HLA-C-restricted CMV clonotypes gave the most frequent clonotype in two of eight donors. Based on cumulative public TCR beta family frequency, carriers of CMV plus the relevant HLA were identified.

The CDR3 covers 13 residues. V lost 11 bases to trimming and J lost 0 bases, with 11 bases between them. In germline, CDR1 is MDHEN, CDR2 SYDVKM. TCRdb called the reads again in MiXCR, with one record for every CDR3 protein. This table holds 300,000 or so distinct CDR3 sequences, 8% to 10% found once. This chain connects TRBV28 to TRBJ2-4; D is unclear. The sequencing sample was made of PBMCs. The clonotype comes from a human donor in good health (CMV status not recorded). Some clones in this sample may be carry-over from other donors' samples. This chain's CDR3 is CAVADLAKNIQYF. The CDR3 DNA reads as TGTGCCGTAGCAGACTTAGCCAAAAACATTCAGTACTTC.